The 25 T cell receptor beta chains in this list originate from one sample, sequenced in a study of blood T cell repertoires in COVID-19. This table comes from immunoSEQ multiplex PCR, and its TCRdb copy is limited to in-frame clones, with some not included. The sample lists over 90,000 clones, about 90% occurring once. Sequencing was carried out using peripheral blood. These receptor sequences come from a woman in her sixties with acute or convalescent COVID-19.

The rearrangement links TRBV12-3 or TRBV12-4 to TRBJ1-5; TRBD1 matches at 7 bases. V lost 5 bases, J lost 7 bases, and 5 bases stayed unmatched. The CDR3 is 13 residues long. CDR3 in DNA: TGTGCCAGCAGTACAGGGGCCCGCCAGCCCCAGCATTTT. Translating it yields CASSTGARQPQHF.

The chain recombines TRBV7-9 with TRBJ1-2; D is unresolved. The CDR3 has 12 amino acids. The germline V gene has CDR1 SEHNR and CDR2 FQNEAQ (reference sequence). V gave up 6 bases and J gave up 4 bases, with 9 bases separating them. CDR3 bases: TGTGCCAGCAGTCCTAACCTCTATGGCTACACCTTC. This sequence encodes CASSPNLYGYTF.

The chain employs TRBV18 and TRBJ2-1; D is perhaps TRBD1 (6 bases). CDR1 and CDR2 (germline): KGHSH, LQKENI. Trimming took off 2 bases at V and 1 base at J, with 12 bases between the two ends. There are 16 residues in the CDR3. The CDR3 DNA follows: TGTGCCAGCTCACCATCGGGACACCAATCCTACAATGAGCAGTTCTTC. The encoded protein is CASSPSGHQSYNEQFF.

This chain connects TRBV6-5 to TRBJ2-3; no reliable D call. This CDR3 has 14 residues. Germline CDR1 MNHEY, CDR2 SVGAGI. V was trimmed by 9 bases and J by 1 base, leaving 14 bases between them. The CDR3 sequence: CASLLYTGTDTQYF. The CDR3 DNA is TGTGCCAGTCTTTTATATACGGGCACAGATACGCAGTATTTT.

This chain uses TRBV7-9 with TRBJ1-2, with D possibly matching TRBD1 (5 bases). Per the germline V gene, CDR1 is SEHNR and CDR2 is FQNEAQ (reference sequence). The CDR3 consists of 14 residues. V was trimmed by 0 bases and J by 7 bases, leaving 12 bases between them. The CDR3 reads CASSLASGHSGYTF. Written as DNA, the CDR3 is TGTGCCAGCAGCTTAGCGTCCGGACACTCTGGCTACACCTTC.

The chain is built from TRBV2 and TRBJ1-1; no clear D gene. V was clipped by 0 bases and J by 5 bases, with 7 bases between them. The CDR3 spans 13 residues. Germline lookup yields CDR1 SNHLY and CDR2 FYNNEI. The DNA of the CDR3 is TGTGCCAGCAGTGAAGCCCCCGGGACTGAAGCTTTCTTT. Translated: CASSEAPGTEAFF.

V gene TRBV19 combines with J gene TRBJ1-2; 8 bases map to TRBD1. Germline CDR1 and CDR2: LNHDA and SQIVND (reference sequence). The CDR3 length is 16 residues. The ends lost 6 bases at V and 0 bases at J; junction bases unmatched: 9. CDR3 sequence (DNA): TGTGCCAGTAGGGACCTGGACAGGGTGACTAACTATGGCTACACCTTC. Translation gives CASRDLDRVTNYGYTF. Drawing the rest from reference TRBV19 and TRBJ1-2, the complete variable domain is DGGITQSPKYLFRKEGQNVTLSCEQNLNHDAMYWYRQDPGQGLRLIYYSQIVNDFQKGDIAEGYSVSREKKESFPLTVTSAQKNPTAFYLCASRDLDRVTNYGYTFGSGTRLTVV.

The chain combines TRBV19 with TRBJ1-6, with no clear D. Trimming took 3 bases from V and 11 from J, leaving 11 bases between them. Germline assignment: CDR1 LNHDA and CDR2 SQIVND (reference sequence). This CDR3 is 13 amino acids long. CDR3 residues: CASSIRDSTPLHF. Written as DNA, the CDR3 is TGTGCCAGTAGTATCCGGGATTCGACACCCCTCCACTTT. Full variable domain (rest looked up from reference TRBV19 and TRBJ1-6): DGGITQSPKYLFRKEGQNVTLSCEQNLNHDAMYWYRQDPGQGLRLIYYSQIVNDFQKGDIAEGYSVSREKKESFPLTVTSAQKNPTAFYLCASSIRDSTPLHFGNGTRLTVT.

The V and J genes are TRBV3-1 (or the pseudogene TRBV3-2) and TRBJ1-5, with 10 bases fitting TRBD1. The CDR3 has 15 amino acids. The germline CDR1 and CDR2 sequences are LGHDT and YNNKEL (reference sequence). V trimming: 5 bases; J trimming: 2 bases; junction bases outside the gene matches: 3. DNA for the CDR3: TGTGCCAGCAGCTCCGGACAGGGGGGCAATCAGCCCCAGCATTTT. Translation gives CASSSGQGGNQPQHF.

The genes are TRBV6-2 or TRBV6-3 and TRBJ2-1; 10 bases match TRBD2. The V segment lost 5 bases and the J segment 2 bases; nucleotides outside the gene matches: 6. Germline V gene sequence: CDR1 MNHEY, CDR2 SVGEGT. The CDR3 has 16 residues. The CDR3 nucleotides read TGTGCCAGCAGTCGGACTAGCGGTAGTACCTACAATGAGCAGTTCTTC. Protein: CASSRTSGSTYNEQFF.

This chain uses TRBV7-2 with TRBJ2-7; 9 nucleotides line up with TRBD2. This CDR3 is built from 13 residues. The germline CDR1 and CDR2 sequences are SGHTA and FQGNSA. With V trimmed by 3 bases and J by 7 bases, 4 bases remained unmatched. The CDR3: CASSFGLAREQYF. CDR3 nucleotides: TGTGCCAGCAGCTTCGGACTAGCGCGGGAGCAGTACTTC. The full variable domain, in which reference TRBV7-2 and TRBJ2-7 provide the parts outside the CDR3, is GAGVSQSPSNKVTEKGKDVELRCDPISGHTALYWYRQSLGQGLEFLIYFQGNSAPDKSGLPSDRFSAERTGGSVSTLTIQRTQQEDSAVYLCASSFGLAREQYFGPGTRLTVT.

The V call is TRBV28, the J call TRBJ2-7, with D uncertain. CDR1 is MDHEN and CDR2 is SYDVKM in the germline V gene. The length of the CDR3 is 16 residues. Between the trimmed V and J ends, which lost 3 bases and 0 bases, there was a span of 15 bases. CDR3 sequence: CASSFEALQSSYEQYF. As DNA, the CDR3 is TGTGCCAGCAGTTTCGAGGCCTTGCAGAGCTCCTACGAGCAGTACTTC.

This clone came up once. The J gene is TRBJ2-2, the V gene TRBV19, with TRBD2 identical over 8 bases. With V trimmed by 2 bases and J by 6 bases, 8 bases remained unmatched. This CDR3 spans 16 amino acids. Germline CDR1 reads LNHDA; CDR2 reads SQIVND (reference sequence). CDR3: CASSIIGLAVPGELFF. For the CDR3, the DNA is TGTGCCAGTAGTATAATTGGACTAGCAGTTCCCGGGGAGCTGTTTTTT.

This clone showed up just once. The V gene is TRBV19, the J gene TRBJ1-2; weak D call: TRBD1 (5 bases). Germline V gene lookup returns CDR1 LNHDA and CDR2 SQIVND (reference sequence). This CDR3 spans 15 amino acids. The germline V and J ends were trimmed by 1 base and 0 bases, with 9 bases remaining between them. For the CDR3, the DNA is TGTGCCAGTAGTATAGGGAGCAGGGCTAACTATGGCTACACCTTC. This codes for CASSIGSRANYGYTF.

The gene calls are TRBV5-1 and TRBJ1-1; D perhaps matches TRBD1 (5 bases). V was trimmed by 5 bases and J by 1 base, leaving 12 bases between them. Germline assignment: CDR1 SGHRS and CDR2 YFSETQ. The CDR3 spans 14 residues. The DNA for the CDR3 is TGCGCCAGCAGTTTTGACAGTGCGAACACTGAAGCTTTCTTT. It translates to CASSFDSANTEAFF.

The chain joins TRBV5-1 to TRBJ2-5, with 7 bases aligning to TRBD1. The V gene end was trimmed by 4 bases and the J gene end by 7 bases; junction bases not matched to a gene: 13. CDR3 size: 15 residues. The germline CDR1 and CDR2 sequences are SGHRS and YFSETQ. DNA of the CDR3: TGCGCCAGCAGCCCTACGACCGAGTCAGGGGGGACCCAGTACTTC. Its translation is CASSPTTESGGTQYF.

V gene TRBV24-1 combines with J gene TRBJ1-2; perhaps TRBD1 as D (6 bases). With 2 bases removed from V and 5 bases from J, the gap between germline ends came to 8 bases. This CDR3 contains 13 residues. Germline V gives CDR1 KGHDR, CDR2 SFDVKD. CDR3: CATSDWQGYGYTF. The CDR3 DNA is TGTGCCACCAGTGATTGGCAGGGGTATGGCTACACCTTC.

This rearrangement joins TRBV7-2 to TRBJ1-5, with TRBD1 matching over 7 bases. V lost 10 bases and J lost 2; bases outside the gene matches: 5. The CDR3 loop spans 13 amino acids. CDR1 is SGHTA, CDR2 FQGNSA, per germline. The CDR3: CAIDTGGNQPQHF. The DNA of the CDR3 is TGTGCCATCGATACAGGGGGCAATCAGCCCCAGCATTTT.

The chain uses TRBV7-8 and TRBJ2-1; 14 bases align to TRBD2. The CDR3 spans 18 residues. Germline V gene lookup returns CDR1 SGHVS and CDR2 FQNEAQ. The V and J ends lost 5 bases and 5 bases, in that order; junction bases with no gene match: 11. CDR3 loop: CASSALGLAGVEDNEQFF. The CDR3 coding sequence is TGTGCCAGCAGCGCACTGGGACTAGCGGGAGTCGAGGACAATGAGCAGTTCTTC.

The chain is built from TRBV9 and TRBJ2-3; 9 bases line up with TRBD1. Trimming removed 4 bases from V and 4 bases from J; junction bases left unmatched: 4. From germline, CDR1 is SGDLS and CDR2 YYNGEE. This CDR3 region has 14 residues. The CDR3 sequence is CASSFGQGPDTQYF. DNA of the CDR3: TGTGCCAGCAGCTTCGGACAGGGGCCAGATACGCAGTATTTT.

The rearrangement uses TRBV7-9 and TRBJ2-1; D possibly corresponds to TRBD1 (5 bases). The CDR3 covers 14 residues. The V end was cut by 5 bases, the J end by 7 bases, with 15 bases between. Germline loops: CDR1 SEHNR, CDR2 FQNEAQ (reference sequence). Here the CDR3 reads CASSPARVSNEQFF. CDR3 DNA: TGTGCCAGCAGCCCCGCCAGGGTGTCGAATGAGCAGTTCTTC.

A note on this clone: Other DNA variants within this sample encode the same CDR3. The chain links TRBV19 to TRBJ1-5; the match to TRBD1 covers 11 bases. CDR3 length: 14 amino acids. Germline trimming cut 6 bases from V and 4 bases from J; bases unmatched to any gene: 2. Germline CDR1 LNHDA, CDR2 SQIVND (reference sequence). CDR3 coding DNA: TGTGCCAGTAGCGGGACAGGGGGTAATCAGCCCCAGCATTTT. Translated, it gives CASSGTGGNQPQHF. The full variable domain, in which reference TRBV19 and TRBJ1-5 provide the parts outside the CDR3, is DGGITQSPKYLFRKEGQNVTLSCEQNLNHDAMYWYRQDPGQGLRLIYYSQIVNDFQKGDIAEGYSVSREKKESFPLTVTSAQKNPTAFYLCASSGTGGNQPQHFGDGTRLSIL.

CDR3 coding DNA: TGCGCCAGCACCTCTATCGTCTCTAGCACAGATACGCAGTATTTT. Encoded protein: CASTSIVSSTDTQYF. The chain recombines TRBV5-1 with TRBJ2-3; D is uncertain. Per germline, CDR1 SGHRS and CDR2 YFSETQ. The ends were cut back, 6 bases at V and 0 bases at J, with 14 bases in the middle. This CDR3 has 15 residues.

In this sample, this clone turned up once. A read error may account for a junction end that differs from germline. The rearrangement uses TRBV6-6 and TRBJ1-2; no firm D call. CDR1 and CDR2 (germline): MNHNY, SVGAGI (reference sequence). This CDR3 has 11 residues. In DNA form, the CDR3 reads TGTGCCAGCAGTCGCGACTTGATGAAGTTTTTC. Its translation is CASSRDLMKFF.

V is TRBV7-9 and J is TRBJ2-1, with 9 bases aligning to TRBD1. From germline, CDR1 is SEHNR and CDR2 FQNEAQ (reference sequence). CDR3 size: 16 residues. The trim removed 5 bases at V and 7 bases at J, leaving 12 bases unmatched. The CDR3 DNA follows: TGTGCCAGCAGCACCCAAGGACAGGGGTGGGAGAATGAGCAGTTCTTC. It encodes CASSTQGQGWENEQFF. Filled out from reference TRBV7-9 and TRBJ2-1, the complete variable domain reads DTGVSQNPRHKITKRGQNVTFRCDPISEHNRLYWYRQTLGQGPEFLTYFQNEAQLEKSRLLSDRFSAERPKGSFSTLEIQRTEQGDSAMYLCASSTQGQGWENEQFFGPGTRLTVL.